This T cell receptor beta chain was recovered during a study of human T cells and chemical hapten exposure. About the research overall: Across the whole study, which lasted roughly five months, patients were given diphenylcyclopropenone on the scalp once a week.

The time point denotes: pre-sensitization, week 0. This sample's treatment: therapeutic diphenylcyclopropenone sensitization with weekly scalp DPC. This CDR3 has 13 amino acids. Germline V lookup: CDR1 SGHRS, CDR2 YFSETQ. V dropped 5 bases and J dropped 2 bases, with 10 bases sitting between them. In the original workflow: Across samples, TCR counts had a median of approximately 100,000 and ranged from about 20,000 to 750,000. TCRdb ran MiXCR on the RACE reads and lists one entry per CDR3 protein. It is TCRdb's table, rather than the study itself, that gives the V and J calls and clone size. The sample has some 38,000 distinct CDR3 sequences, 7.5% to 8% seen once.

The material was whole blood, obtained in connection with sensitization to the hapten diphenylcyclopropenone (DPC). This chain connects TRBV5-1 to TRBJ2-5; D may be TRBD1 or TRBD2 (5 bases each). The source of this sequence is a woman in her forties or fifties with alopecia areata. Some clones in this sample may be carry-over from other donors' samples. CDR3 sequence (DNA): TGCGCCAGCAGTGGGACGGATCAAGAGACCCAGTACTTC. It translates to CASSGTDQETQYF.